The clone carrying this T cell receptor beta chain was observed a few times. Trimming took off 5 bases at V and 3 bases at J, with 18 bases between the two ends. Germline values: CDR1 MNHNS, CDR2 SASEGT. The CDR3 sequence is 16 residues long. These data come from a study of T cells in Graves' hyperthyroidism and ophthalmopathy. Background on the study: Prior to any treatment, at the point of initial diagnosis, peripheral blood was collected.

Patients were excluded because of uncontrolled infection, other autoimmune disease, pregnancy or lactation. Researchers amplified the TCR beta CDR3 regions from RNA transcripts. First-round RT-PCR of the TCR CDR3 relied on the HTBI primer set. A single record per CDR3 protein comes from TCRdb applying MiXCR to the multiplex PCR reads. The data contain almost 500,000 distinct CDR3 sequences, under 25% of them singletons. The sequence was obtained from a woman aged 65 to 85 with Graves' ophthalmopathy. Sequencing was carried out using blood. The V and J genes are TRBV6-1 and TRBJ2-3; D unclear. CDR3 DNA: TGTGCCAGCAGTTATGGGGTAGGGATTAAGACAGATACGCAGTATTTT. Amino acids: CASSYGVGIKTDTQYF.